These 23 T cell receptor beta chains share one sample of origin, sequenced in a study of identical twins (dated by TCRdb to the mid-2010s). The method behind the library was 5' RACE. Sequencing used an Illumina HiSeq 2000. TCRdb itself trimmed the public reads at Q25 with fastp, ran MiXCR and retained productive beta chains. Rows are unified per CDR3 protein, each entry keeping the most common DNA and genes. This sample comprises hundreds of thousands of distinct CDR3 sequences, around 6% of them detected only once. The ten largest clones represent 1.5% to 2% of the sample. Material for sequencing was naive T cells sorted from blood. The sample's cell subset or site label, decoded: cells isolated with a human naive T-cell isolation kit. The receptors originated from a man between 18 and 35 years old in good health.

This clonotype was recorded many times. V and J are TRBV29-1 and TRBJ1-4; 9 bases line up with TRBD1. Trimming cost V 6 bases and J 4 bases; bases outside gene matches: 0. The CDR3 is 12 amino acids. In germline, CDR1 is SQVTM, CDR2 ANQGSEA. The CDR3: CSVDRGNEKLFF. The CDR3 nucleotides are TGCAGCGTGGACAGGGGTAATGAAAAACTGTTTTTT.

This clonotype came up a few times. The chain has TRBV4-1 and TRBJ2-7; D is tentatively TRBD1 or TRBD2 (5 bases each). Trimming took off 4 bases at V and 6 bases at J, with 13 bases between the two ends. The CDR3 covers 13 residues. Per the germline V gene, CDR1 is MGHRA and CDR2 is YSYEKL. The CDR3 region has the DNA TGCGCCAGCAGCCGTACCGGGGCCAGCGAGCAGTACGTC. This sequence encodes CASSRTGASEQYV.

This clonotype was seen repeatedly, ten times or more. The gene calls are TRBV2 and TRBJ1-4; TRBD1 is a possible D gene (6 bases). The CDR3 is made up of 14 amino acids. Deletions cut 7 bases from V and 2 bases from J, with 11 bases between. CDR1 is SNHLY, CDR2 FYNNEI, per germline. The chain's CDR3 is CASKQGRTNEKLFF. CDR3 DNA sequence: TGTGCCAGCAAACAGGGAAGGACTAATGAAAAACTGTTTTTT.

The chain links TRBV19 to TRBJ2-3; 10 bases agree with TRBD2. The CDR3 totals 15 residues. J was trimmed by 5 bases and V by 5 bases; bases with no gene match: 7. The germline CDR1 and CDR2 sequences are LNHDA and SQIVND (reference sequence). DNA for the CDR3: TGTGCCAGTAGTGTCCTAGCGGGAGACGGAGATACGCAGTATTTT. Protein product: CASSVLAGDGDTQYF.

This clonotype was observed at least ten times. The chain recombines TRBV29-1 with TRBJ2-7, with TRBD2 matching over 7 bases. CDR1 is SQVTM, CDR2 ANQGSEA, per germline. The trim removed 4 bases at V and 2 bases at J, leaving 5 bases unmatched. The CDR3 runs 13 residues. CDR3 residues: CSVAGTIAYEQYF. Here the CDR3 DNA reads TGCAGCGTTGCCGGGACTATCGCCTACGAGCAGTACTTC.

This clonotype has ten or more counts. The rearrangement uses TRBV5-6 and TRBJ2-7; D is unresolved. This CDR3 is 12 amino acids long. Trimming removed 4 bases at V and 1 base at J, with 6 bases between. Looked up from germline, CDR1 is SGHDT and CDR2 is YYEEEE. DNA for the CDR3: TGTGCCAGCAGCAGGGTGTCCTACGAGCAGTACTTC. Its translation is CASSRVSYEQYF.

This clonotype was seen many times. CDR3 nucleotide sequence: TGTGCCAGCAGTTCGCGGAGGGCGGCCTACAATGAGCAGTTCTTC. The encoded protein is CASSSRRAAYNEQFF. V gene TRBV12-3 or TRBV12-4 combines with J gene TRBJ2-1; possibly TRBD2 for D (6 bases). Trimming removed 4 bases from V and 2 bases from J, with 12 bases in between. This CDR3 has 15 residues.

This clonotype has ten or more counts. The rearrangement joins TRBV7-2 to TRBJ2-1, with D possibly TRBD2 on 6 matching bases. The CDR3 totals 11 residues. V was cut by 5 bases and J by 15 bases, with 14 bases left in between. Per germline, CDR1 SGHTA and CDR2 FQGNSA. This CDR3 reads CASSPTGVPFF. The CDR3, as DNA: TGTGCCAGCAGCCCAACGGGAGTGCCGTTCTTC.

This clonotype came up a few times. The chain uses TRBV5-4 and TRBJ1-2, with TRBD1 matching 8 bases. CDR3 length equals 15 residues. CDR1 SGHNT and CDR2 YYREEE come from the germline V gene (reference sequence). V was clipped by 2 bases and J by 2 bases; unmatched bases: 5. As DNA, the CDR3 is TGTGCCAGCAGCTTCCGGGACAGGACCAACTATGGCTACACCTTC. This sequence encodes CASSFRDRTNYGYTF.

This clonotype was found many times. The V and J genes are TRBV25-1 and TRBJ2-3, with a weak D call TRBD2 (6 bases). Germline-derived CDR1 and CDR2 are MGHDK and SYGVNS. Trimming stripped 6 bases from V and 2 bases from J, with 15 bases between. The CDR3 length is 15 residues. Here the CDR3 reads CASSPRDSHTDTQYF. CDR3 coding DNA: TGTGCCAGCAGCCCCCGGGACTCTCACACAGATACGCAGTATTTT.

This clonotype was detected a few times. The V and J genes are TRBV11-2 and TRBJ2-5, with D possibly matching TRBD1 (6 bases). Germline V gives CDR1 SGHAT, CDR2 FQNNGV. This CDR3 has 17 amino acids. Trimming removed 0 bases from V and 5 bases from J, with 19 bases in between. The CDR3 spells CASSLDGPGEWYETQYF. For the CDR3, the DNA is TGTGCCAGCAGCTTAGATGGGCCAGGGGAATGGTACGAGACCCAGTACTTC.

The chain joins TRBV4-3 to TRBJ2-7; D may be TRBD1 or TRBD2 (5 bases each). V lost 1 base, J lost 5 bases, and 12 bases lay in between. The CDR3 extends over 14 amino acids. Looked up from germline, CDR1 is LGHNA and CDR2 is YSLEER. The CDR3 reads CASSQGGVGNEQYF. Here the CDR3 DNA reads TGCGCCAGCAGCCAAGGAGGGGTGGGGAACGAGCAGTACTTC.

This clonotype showed up many times. The chain is built from TRBV20-1 and TRBJ2-1; 10 positions match TRBD2. Trimming at V came to 1 base and at J to 0 bases, leaving 0 bases not matched to a gene. The CDR3 consists of 15 residues. Germline lookup yields CDR1 DFQATT and CDR2 SNEGSKA (reference sequence). CDR3 DNA sequence: TGCAGTGCTAGAGGACTAGCGGGCTCCTACAATGAGCAGTTCTTC. As protein: CSARGLAGSYNEQFF.

In its sample, this clonotype was seen a few times. This chain connects TRBV2 to TRBJ1-2; the D gene is possibly TRBD1 (6 bases). V gave up 2 bases and J gave up 7 bases, with 17 bases separating them. The CDR3 runs 15 residues. From germline, CDR1 is SNHLY and CDR2 FYNNEI. The CDR3 DNA reads as TGTGCCAGCAGTGAAATTCGACGGGACATGTCTGGCTACACCTTC. Translation: CASSEIRRDMSGYTF.

This clonotype has ten or more counts. The chain uses TRBV5-5 and TRBJ2-1; D uncertain. CDR1 and CDR2 (germline): SGHKS, YYEKEE (reference sequence). CDR3 length: 11 amino acids. The V end lost 10 bases, the J end lost 6 bases, and 11 bases lay between the germline ends. This CDR3 is CAAVGGNEQFF. DNA for the CDR3: TGTGCCGCGGTGGGTGGCAATGAGCAGTTCTTC.

This clonotype was seen more than once but under ten times. CDR3 region: CASSKVYCGTYEQYV. The CDR3 DNA sequence: TGTGCCAGCAGCAAAGTATATTGCGGGACCTACGAGCAGTACGTC. This chain uses TRBV21-1 with TRBJ2-7; whether TRBD2, the table's D call, matches the DNA was not checked. TRBV21-1 is classified as a pseudogene. This CDR3 contains 15 residues.

This clonotype was seen at least ten times. V and J are TRBV6-1 and TRBJ1-5; 8 positions match TRBD1. CDR3 length: 13 amino acids. V lost 6 bases to trimming and J lost 9 bases; unmatched junction nucleotides: 7. Germline values: CDR1 MNHNS, CDR2 SASEGT. The CDR3 coding sequence is TGTGCCAGCAGAGACAGGGGACAAGGGCCCCAGCATTTT. It yields the protein CASRDRGQGPQHF.

In its sample, this clonotype was seen a few times. This chain joins TRBV15 and TRBJ2-1; 8 bases are a match to TRBD1. This CDR3 contains 16 residues. Per germline, CDR1 LNHNV and CDR2 YYDKDF (reference sequence). Trimming took 3 bases from V and 8 from J; bases not matched to a gene: 12. The CDR3 loop is CATSRGNRGAQDEQFF. DNA for the CDR3: TGTGCCACCAGCAGGGGAAACAGGGGGGCCCAGGATGAGCAGTTCTTC.

As to this clonotype: This may come from a read error, since a much larger clone is one base off. The genes are TRBV9 and TRBJ1-2; 7 nucleotides align to TRBD1. This CDR3 region has 14 residues. Germline lookup yields CDR1 SGDLS and CDR2 YYNGEE. The CDR3 reads CASSGTTGIGGYAF. The CDR3 bases are TGTGCCAGCAGCGGAACGACAGGGATTGGTGGCTACGCCTTC.

This clonotype has at least ten counts. CDR3 nucleotides: TGCGCCAGCACGGCACTAGCGGCACGTAACAATGAGCAGTTCTTC. It encodes CASTALAARNNEQFF. The chain employs TRBV5-1 and TRBJ2-1; 8 bases line up with TRBD2. The germline gives CDR1 SGHRS, CDR2 YFSETQ. Trimming cost V 6 bases and J 5 bases; bases outside gene matches: 10. The CDR3 runs 15 residues.

The V call is TRBV20-1, the J call TRBJ2-7; 8 bases fit TRBD1. V gave up 6 bases and J gave up 4 bases; unmatched junction bases: 11. The CDR3 runs 14 residues. Germline V CDR1 and CDR2: DFQATT, SNEGSKA (reference sequence). The CDR3: CSAVDDRGSYEQYF. The CDR3 DNA follows: TGCAGTGCAGTCGACGACAGGGGTTCGTACGAGCAGTACTTC.

The chain carries TRBV9 and TRBJ2-3; no definite D call. The CDR3 is 13 amino acids. Germline V gene sequence: CDR1 SGDLS, CDR2 YYNGEE. V was shortened by 3 bases and J by 0 bases, with 5 bases between the two germline ends. The CDR3 region has the DNA TGTGCCAGCAGCGAAATGAGCACAGATACGCAGTATTTT. Its translation: CASSEMSTDTQYF.

In its sample, this clonotype was seen many times. This sequence joins TRBV6-5 and TRBJ2-2; 7 nucleotides match TRBD2. Germline lookup yields CDR1 MNHEY and CDR2 SVGAGI. The CDR3 is 15 residues long. V shed 0 bases, J shed 3 bases, and the junction held 1 base outside the gene matches. The CDR3 DNA follows: TGTGCCAGCAGTTACTCGGGGGGGGACACCGGGGAGCTGTTTTTT. This encodes CASSYSGGDTGELFF.